This T cell receptor (beta chain) was identified during a study of identical twins. TCRdb reprocessed the 5' RACE reads via MiXCR and lists one record per CDR3 protein. The table includes some 440,000 distinct CDR3 sequences, roughly a quarter detected once. V was pared by 0 bases and J by 11 bases, with 13 bases between. CDR3 length: 13 amino acids. For this clonotype: What it binds is not known.

General observations from the study: Beta out-of-frame sequences showed weaker excess twin sharing. Without tracking the same donors, conclusions rested on cross-sectional statistical analysis.

This sample also belongs to another study, concerning T cells expressing NK-cell markers. From that study: It was sorted CD3+CD56-NKG2C+, CD3+CD56+NKG2C- and CD3+CD56+NKG2C+ T cells that provided the TCR beta repertoires. With respect to HCMV, seven of the eight sequenced donors were seropositive, and one was seronegative.

This chain connects TRBV12-3 or TRBV12-4 to TRBJ1-1; D unclear. The sample was CD4+ T cells sorted from blood. This TCR was recovered from a woman younger than 35 in good health. DNA of the CDR3: TGTGCCAGCAGTTTAGCGCCTGGGGTTGTGGCTTTCTTT. Translated: CASSLAPGVVAFF.